The clone carrying this T cell receptor beta chain has ten or more counts. Its antigen is not identified. Other DNA sequences of this sample code for an identical CDR3. This CDR3 is built from 17 residues. Trimming cost V 4 bases and J 4 bases; bases outside gene matches: 6. CDR1 SGHTA and CDR2 FQGTGA come from the germline V gene. The entry originates in a study of metastatic and nonmetastatic thyroid tumors. No treatment had been given to any patient before thyroid surgery. TCRdb re-processed the PCR reads through MiXCR. This table has about 59,000 clones, 15% to 20% appearing once. Study observations and caveats: Significantly higher TCR beta diversity was reportedly seen in malignant thyroid tumors than benign nodules, in blood and tumor.

The sample was blood. This receptor was taken from a male donor with papillary thyroid cancer or a benign thyroid nodule (not recorded which). Some clones in this sample may be carry-over from other donors' samples. The rearrangement uses TRBV7-3 and TRBJ2-1; 14 nucleotides line up with TRBD2. Here the CDR3 reads CASSSTSGRASYNEQFF. For the CDR3, the DNA is TGTGCCAGCAGCTCGACTAGCGGGAGGGCTTCATACAATGAGCAGTTCTTC.